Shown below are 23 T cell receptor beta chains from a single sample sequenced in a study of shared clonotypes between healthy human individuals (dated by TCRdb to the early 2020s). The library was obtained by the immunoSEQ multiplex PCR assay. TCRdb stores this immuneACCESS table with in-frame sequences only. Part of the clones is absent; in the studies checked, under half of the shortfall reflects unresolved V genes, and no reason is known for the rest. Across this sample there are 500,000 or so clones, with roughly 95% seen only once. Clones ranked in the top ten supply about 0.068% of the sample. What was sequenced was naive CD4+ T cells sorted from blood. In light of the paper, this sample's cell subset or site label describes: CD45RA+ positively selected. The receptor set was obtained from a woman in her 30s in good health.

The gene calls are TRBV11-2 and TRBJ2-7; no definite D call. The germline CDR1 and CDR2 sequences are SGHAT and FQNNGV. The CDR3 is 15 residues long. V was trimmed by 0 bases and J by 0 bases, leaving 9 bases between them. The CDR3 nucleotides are TGTGCCAGCAGCTTAGATGGTTCATTCTCCTACGAGCAGTACTTC. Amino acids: CASSLDGSFSYEQYF.

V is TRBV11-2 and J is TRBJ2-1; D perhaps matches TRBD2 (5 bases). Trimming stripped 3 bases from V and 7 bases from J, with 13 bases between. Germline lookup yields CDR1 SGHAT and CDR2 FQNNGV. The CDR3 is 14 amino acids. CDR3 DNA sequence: TGTGCCAGCAGCTTTGGCGGGTCGGTAAATGAGCAGTTCTTC. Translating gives CASSFGGSVNEQFF.

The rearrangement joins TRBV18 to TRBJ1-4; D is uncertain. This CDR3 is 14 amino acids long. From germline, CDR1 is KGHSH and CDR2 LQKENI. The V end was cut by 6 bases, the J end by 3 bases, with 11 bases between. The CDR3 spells CASSLSGANEKLFF. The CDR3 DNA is TGTGCCAGCTCCCTAAGTGGGGCTAATGAAAAACTGTTTTTT.

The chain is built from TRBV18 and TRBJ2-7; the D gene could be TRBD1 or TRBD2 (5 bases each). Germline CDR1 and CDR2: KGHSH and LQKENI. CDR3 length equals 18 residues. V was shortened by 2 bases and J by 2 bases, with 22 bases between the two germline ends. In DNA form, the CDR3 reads TGTGCCAGCTCACCAATCGGCTTTGGGCCACAGGAGGCCTACGAGCAGTACTTC. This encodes CASSPIGFGPQEAYEQYF.

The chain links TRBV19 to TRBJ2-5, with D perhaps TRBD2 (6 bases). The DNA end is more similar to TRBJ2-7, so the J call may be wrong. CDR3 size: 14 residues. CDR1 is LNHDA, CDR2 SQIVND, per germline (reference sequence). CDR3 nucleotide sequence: TGTGCCAGTAGAAGACGGGAGTCCCCCTACGAGCAGTACTTC. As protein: CASRRRESPYEQYF.

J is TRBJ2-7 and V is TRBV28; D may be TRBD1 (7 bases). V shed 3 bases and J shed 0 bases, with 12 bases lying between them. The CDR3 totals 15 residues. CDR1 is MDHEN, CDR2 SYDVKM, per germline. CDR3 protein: CASSFRGVSSYEQYF. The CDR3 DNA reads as TGTGCCAGCAGTTTCAGGGGGGTGAGCTCCTACGAGCAGTACTTC.

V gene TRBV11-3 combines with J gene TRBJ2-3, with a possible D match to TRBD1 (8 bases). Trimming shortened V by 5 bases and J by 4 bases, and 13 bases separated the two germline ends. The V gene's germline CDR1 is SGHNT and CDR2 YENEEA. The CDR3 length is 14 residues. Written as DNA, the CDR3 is TGTGCCAGCAGCACAGGGGGGGTCGCAGATACGCAGTATTTT. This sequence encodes CASSTGGVADTQYF. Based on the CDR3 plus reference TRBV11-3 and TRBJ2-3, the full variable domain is EAGVVQSPRYKIIEKKQPVAFWCNPISGHNTLYWYLQNLGQGPELLIRYENEEAVDDSQLPKDRFSAERLKGVDSTLKIQPAELGDSAVYLCASSTGGVADTQYFGPGTRLTVL.

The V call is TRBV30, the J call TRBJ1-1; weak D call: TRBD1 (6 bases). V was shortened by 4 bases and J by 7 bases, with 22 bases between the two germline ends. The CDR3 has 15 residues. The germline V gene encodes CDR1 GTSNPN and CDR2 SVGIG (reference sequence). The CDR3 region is CAWTEHPDRSSEAFF. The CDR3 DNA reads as TGTGCCTGGACTGAACATCCCGACAGGTCCAGTGAAGCTTTCTTT. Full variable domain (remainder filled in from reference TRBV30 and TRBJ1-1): SQTIHQWPATLVQPVGSPLSLECTVEGTSNPNLYWYRQAAGRGLQLLFYSVGIGQISSEVPQNLSASRPQDRQFILSSKKLLLSDSGFYLCAWTEHPDRSSEAFFGQGTRLTVV.

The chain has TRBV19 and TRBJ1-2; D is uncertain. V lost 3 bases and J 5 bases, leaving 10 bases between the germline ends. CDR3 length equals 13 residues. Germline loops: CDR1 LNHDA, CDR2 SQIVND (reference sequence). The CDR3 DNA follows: TGTGCCAGTAGTATGGAACAGTATTATGGCTACACCTTC. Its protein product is CASSMEQYYGYTF.

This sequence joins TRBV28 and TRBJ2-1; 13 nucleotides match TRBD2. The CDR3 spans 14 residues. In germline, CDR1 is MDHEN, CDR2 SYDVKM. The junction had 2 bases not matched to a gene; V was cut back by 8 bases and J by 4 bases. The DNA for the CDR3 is TGTGCCAGCGGGACTAGCGGGGAATACAATGAGCAGTTCTTC. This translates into CASGTSGEYNEQFF.

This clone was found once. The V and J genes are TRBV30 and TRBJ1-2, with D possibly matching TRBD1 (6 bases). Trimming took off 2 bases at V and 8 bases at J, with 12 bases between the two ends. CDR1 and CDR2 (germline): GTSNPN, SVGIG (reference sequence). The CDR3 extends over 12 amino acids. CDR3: CAWSKGEEGYTF. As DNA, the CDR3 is TGTGCCTGGAGTAAGGGGGAGGAAGGCTACACCTTC.

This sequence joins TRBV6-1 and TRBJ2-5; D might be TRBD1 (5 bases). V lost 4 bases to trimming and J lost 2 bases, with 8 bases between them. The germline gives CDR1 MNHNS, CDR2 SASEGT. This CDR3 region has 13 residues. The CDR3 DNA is TGTGCCAGCAGTGGGGCAGGGCAAGAGACCCAGTACTTC. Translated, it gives CASSGAGQETQYF.

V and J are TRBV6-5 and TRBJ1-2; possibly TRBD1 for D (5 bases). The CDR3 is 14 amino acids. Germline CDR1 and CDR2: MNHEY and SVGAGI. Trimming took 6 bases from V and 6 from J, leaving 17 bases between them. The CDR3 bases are TGTGCCAGCAGCAAGCAGGGCCCACTCGATGGCTACACCTTC. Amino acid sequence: CASSKQGPLDGYTF.

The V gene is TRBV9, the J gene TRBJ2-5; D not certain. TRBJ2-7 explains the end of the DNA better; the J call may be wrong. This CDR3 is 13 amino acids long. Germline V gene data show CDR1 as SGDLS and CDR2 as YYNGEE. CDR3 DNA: TGTGCCAGCAGCGCCCCCGGGTCCTACGAGCAGTACTTC. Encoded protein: CASSAPGSYEQYF.

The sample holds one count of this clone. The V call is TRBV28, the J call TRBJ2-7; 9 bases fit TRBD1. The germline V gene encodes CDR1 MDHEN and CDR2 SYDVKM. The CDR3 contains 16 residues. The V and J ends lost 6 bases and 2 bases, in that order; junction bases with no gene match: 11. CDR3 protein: CASRRLSGTGTYEQYF. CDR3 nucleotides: TGTGCCAGCAGACGACTCAGCGGGACAGGGACCTACGAGCAGTACTTC. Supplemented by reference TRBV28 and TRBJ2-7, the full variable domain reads DVKVTQSSRYLVKRTGEKVFLECVQDMDHENMFWYRQDPGLGLRLIYFSYDVKMKEKGDIPEGYSVSREKKERFSLILESASTNQTSMYLCASRRLSGTGTYEQYFGPGTRLTVT.

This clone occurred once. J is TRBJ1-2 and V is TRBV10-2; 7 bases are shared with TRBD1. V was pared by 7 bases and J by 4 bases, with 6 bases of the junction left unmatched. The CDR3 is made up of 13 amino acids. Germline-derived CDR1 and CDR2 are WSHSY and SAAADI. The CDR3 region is CASTLGTAYGYTF. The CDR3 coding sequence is TGCGCCAGCACATTGGGGACAGCCTATGGCTACACCTTC.

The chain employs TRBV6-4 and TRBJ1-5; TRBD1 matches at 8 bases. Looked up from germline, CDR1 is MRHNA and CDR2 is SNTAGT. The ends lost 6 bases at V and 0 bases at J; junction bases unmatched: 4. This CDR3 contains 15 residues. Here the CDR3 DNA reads TGTGCCAGCAGCGGGGACAGGAATAGCAATCAGCCCCAGCATTTT. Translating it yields CASSGDRNSNQPQHF.

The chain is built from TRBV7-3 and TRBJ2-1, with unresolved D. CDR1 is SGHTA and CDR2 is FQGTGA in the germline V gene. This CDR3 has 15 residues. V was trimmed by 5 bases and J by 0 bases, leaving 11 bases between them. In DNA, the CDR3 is TGTGCCAGCAGCCCCAGCAGGAGCTCCTACAATGAGCAGTTCTTC. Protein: CASSPSRSSYNEQFF.

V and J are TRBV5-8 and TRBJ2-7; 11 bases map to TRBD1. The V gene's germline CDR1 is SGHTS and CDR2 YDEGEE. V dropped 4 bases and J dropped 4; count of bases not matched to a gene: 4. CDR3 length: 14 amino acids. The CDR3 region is CASSRTGGWYEQYF. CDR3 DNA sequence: TGTGCCAGCAGCAGGACAGGGGGCTGGTACGAGCAGTACTTC.

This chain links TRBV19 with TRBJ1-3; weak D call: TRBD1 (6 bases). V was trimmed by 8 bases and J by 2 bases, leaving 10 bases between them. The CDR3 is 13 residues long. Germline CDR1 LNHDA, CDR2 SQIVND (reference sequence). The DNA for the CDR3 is TGTGCCAGTGAAACAGGGCCTGGAAACACCATATATTTT. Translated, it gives CASETGPGNTIYF.

The CDR3 nucleotides read TGTGCCAGCAGTGTGTTGTGGGCAGGGGGGACCTACGAGCAGTACTTC. Residues: CASSVLWAGGTYEQYF. The J gene is TRBJ2-7, the V gene TRBV2; D is perhaps TRBD1 (7 bases). The germline CDR1 and CDR2 sequences are SNHLY and FYNNEI. CDR3 length equals 16 residues. Trimming shortened V by 4 bases and J by 2 bases, and 18 bases separated the two germline ends.

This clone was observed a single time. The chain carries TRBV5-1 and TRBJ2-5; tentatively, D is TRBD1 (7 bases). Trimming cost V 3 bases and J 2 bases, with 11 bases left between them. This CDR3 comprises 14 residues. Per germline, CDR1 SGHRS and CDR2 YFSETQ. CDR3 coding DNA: TGCGCCAGCAGCTGGGGGGACAGACAAGAGACCCAGTACTTC. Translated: CASSWGDRQETQYF.

CDR3 loop: CASKTSNQPQHF. In DNA form, the CDR3 reads TGTGCCAGCAAGACTAGCAATCAGCCCCAGCATTTT. This chain joins TRBV6-1 and TRBJ1-5; D is undetermined. The CDR3 consists of 12 residues. The V gene lost 7 bases and the J gene lost 0 bases, with 4 bases spanning the gap. The germline gives CDR1 MNHNS, CDR2 SASEGT.